This TCR beta chain emerged from a study of blood T cell repertoires in COVID-19. Whole-study context: Material from acute and convalescent COVID-19 was sourced from the United States, Italy and Spain. Sources were T cells, B-cell-depleted T cells, or PBMCs; the material itself was cDNA or gDNA.

Per the authors' pipeline: Amplifying reference gene primers gave estimates of nucleated cell counts. TCRdb's table, derived via immunoSEQ multiplex PCR, lists solely in-frame clones and lacks some. That table gives V, J and clone size, and the DNA gave D and trimming. The table has more than 95,000 clones, about 88% seen once. Sequenced material: peripheral blood. The sequence came from a woman older than 75 with acute or convalescent COVID-19.

CDR3 sequence: CASSIDLGQGAEAFF. CDR3 coding DNA: TGTGCCAGTAGTATAGATCTGGGACAGGGGGCTGAAGCTTTCTTT. V usage is TRBV19 and J usage is TRBJ1-1, with 11 bases identical to TRBD1. Germline V gene data show CDR1 as LNHDA and CDR2 as SQIVND (reference sequence). This CDR3 is 15 amino acids long. V lost 0 bases, J lost 6 bases, and 3 bases stayed unmatched.